This T cell receptor (beta chain) is drawn from a study of response to subunit inactivated influenza vaccine. Points from the study as a whole: Every seasonal influenza vaccination brings in few new T cells, the authors suggested.

The CDR3 totals 17 residues. With V trimmed by 1 base and J by 4 bases, 8 bases remained unmatched. The germline V gene encodes CDR1 DFQATT and CDR2 SNEGSKA (reference sequence). Turning to this clonotype: Antigen unknown.

TCRdb passed the RT-PCR reads through MiXCR, listing each CDR3 protein once. The table includes approximately 520,000 distinct CDR3 sequences, about 15% detected once. The sample here was CD4+ T cells sorted from PBMCs, taken roughly 24 months after vaccination. The sequence derives from a man in his fifties or sixties who received an inactivated influenza vaccine. The V gene is TRBV20-1, the J gene TRBJ2-1; TRBD2 matches 12 bases. CDR3 amino acids: CSARGLAGATVYNEQFF. Written as DNA, the CDR3 is TGCAGTGCTAGAGGACTAGCGGGAGCGACGGTATACAATGAGCAGTTCTTC.